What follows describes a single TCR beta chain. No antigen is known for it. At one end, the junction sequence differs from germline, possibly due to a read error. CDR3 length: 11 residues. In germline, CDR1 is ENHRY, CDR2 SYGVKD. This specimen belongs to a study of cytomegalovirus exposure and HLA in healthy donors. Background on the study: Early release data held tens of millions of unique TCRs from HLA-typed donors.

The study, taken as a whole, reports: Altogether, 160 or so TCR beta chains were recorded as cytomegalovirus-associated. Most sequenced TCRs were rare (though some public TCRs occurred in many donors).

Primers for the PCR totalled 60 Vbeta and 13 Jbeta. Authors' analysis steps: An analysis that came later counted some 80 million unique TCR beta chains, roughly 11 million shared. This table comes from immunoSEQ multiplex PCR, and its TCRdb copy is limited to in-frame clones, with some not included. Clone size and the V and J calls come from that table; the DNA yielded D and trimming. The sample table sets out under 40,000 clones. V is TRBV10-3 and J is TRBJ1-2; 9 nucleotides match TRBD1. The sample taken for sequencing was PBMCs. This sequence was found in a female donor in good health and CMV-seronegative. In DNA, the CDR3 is TGTGCCATCAGAACCGGGACAGGGTTTCACTTC. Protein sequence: CAIRTGTGFHF.